This T cell receptor (beta chain) was observed in a study of Ad26.COV2.S vaccination and SARS-CoV-2 variants. At the level of the study: Each vaccinee took Ad26.COV2.S intramuscularly, once or twice 56 days apart. Regarding the study as a whole: Vaccine and placebo recipients had comparable breadth of non-spike TCRs.

Regarding this clone: The antigen remains undetermined.

Treatment specified: over 15 received Ad26.COV2.S at low or high dose, single or two shots; 5 received placebo; per-sample allocation not given. All samples were drawn on day 63, counting from the first vaccine or placebo injection. Based in Boston, the donor was an adult of 18-55 years. TCRdb's table, derived via immunoSEQ multiplex PCR, lists solely in-frame clones and lacks some. Of about 450,000 clones in the sample, 75% to 90% were seen once. Germline CDR1 is MDHEN and CDR2 is SYDVKM. Trimming shortened V by 3 bases and J by 3 bases, and 14 bases separated the two germline ends. This CDR3 has 15 residues.

The sample here was peripheral blood, taken in a trial of Ad26.COV2.S vaccine versus placebo. This TCR was recovered from a person aged 18 to 59 who received the Ad26.COV2.S COVID-19 vaccine or a placebo. This sequence joins TRBV28 and TRBJ2-5, with D possibly matching TRBD1 (5 bases). The CDR3 DNA follows: TGTGCCAGCAGTTTGACGGCAGGGTGGGAAGAGACCCAGTACTTC. Protein sequence: CASSLTAGWEETQYF.